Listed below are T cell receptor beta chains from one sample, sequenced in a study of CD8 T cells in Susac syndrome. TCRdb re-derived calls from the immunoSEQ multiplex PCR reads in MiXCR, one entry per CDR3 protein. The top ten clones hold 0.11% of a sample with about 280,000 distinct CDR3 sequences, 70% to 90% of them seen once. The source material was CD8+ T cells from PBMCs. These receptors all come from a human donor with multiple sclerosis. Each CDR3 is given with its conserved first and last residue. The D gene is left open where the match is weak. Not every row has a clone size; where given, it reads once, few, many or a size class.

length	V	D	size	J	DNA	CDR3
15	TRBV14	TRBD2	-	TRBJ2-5	TGTGCCAGCAGCCACCGGGAGGGCCCTCGGGAGACCCAGTACTTC	CASSHREGPRETQYF
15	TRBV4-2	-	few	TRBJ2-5	TGTGCCAGCAGCCAAGGCCTCGGGCTTTCAGAGACCCAGTACTTC	CASSQGLGLSETQYF
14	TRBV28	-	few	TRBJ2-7	TGTGCCAGCAGTTTTACCGGACTCTCCTACGAGCAGTACTTC	CASSFTGLSYEQYF
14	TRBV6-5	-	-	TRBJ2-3	TGTGCCAGCAAATCGGGAGTAGGCACAGATACGCAGTATTTT	CASKSGVGTDTQYF
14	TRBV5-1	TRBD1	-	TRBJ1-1	TGCGCCAGCAGCTTAGCAGGGGGCCACACTGAAGCTTTCTTT	CASSLAGGHTEAFF
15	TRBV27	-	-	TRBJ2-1	TGTGCCAGCAGCAGTAGGGCTAGCGTTTACAATGAGCAGTTCTTC	CASSSRASVYNEQFF
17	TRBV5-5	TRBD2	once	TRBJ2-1	TGTGCCAGCAGCCTTGGGACTAGACCAACTTTACACAATGAGCAGTTCTTC	CASSLGTRPTLHNEQFF
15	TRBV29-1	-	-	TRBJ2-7	TGCAGCGTTGAAAGCCGAGGGGTTTCGGGCTACGAGCAGTACTTC	CSVESRGVSGYEQYF
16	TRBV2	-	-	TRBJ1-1	TGTGCCAGCAGTAGAGGCGCTGACAGGCTGAACACTGAAGCTTTCTTT	CASSRGADRLNTEAFF
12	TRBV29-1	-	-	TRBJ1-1	TGCAGCGTTGGTACAGGCGGGACTGAAGCTTTCTTT	CSVGTGGTEAFF
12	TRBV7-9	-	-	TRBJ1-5	TGTGCCAGCAGCTGGGGGGATCAGCCCCAGCATTTT	CASSWGDQPQHF
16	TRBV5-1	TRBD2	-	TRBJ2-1	TGCGCCAGCAGCTTGTTTACTAGCGGGAGGAACAATGAGCAGTTCTTC	CASSLFTSGRNNEQFF
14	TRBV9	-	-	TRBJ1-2	TGTGCCAGCAGTCAACAGGGAGGGTACTATGGCTACACCTTC	CASSQQGGYYGYTF
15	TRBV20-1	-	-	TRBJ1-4	TGCAGTGCTAGGGGGGTCCGGGGAACTAATGAAAAACTGTTTTTT	CSARGVRGTNEKLFF
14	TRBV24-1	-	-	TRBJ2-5	TGTGCCACCAGTGATGGACCAGCTCCAGAGACCCAGTACTTC	CATSDGPAPETQYF
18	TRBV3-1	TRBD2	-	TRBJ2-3	TGTGCCAGCAGCCAAGATGGTAGCGGGGCCCAACTCACAGATACGCAGTATTTT	CASSQDGSGAQLTDTQYF
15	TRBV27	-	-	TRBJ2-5	TGTGCCAGCAGTTTACTCCACACAGAACAAGAGACCCAGTACTTC	CASSLLHTEQETQYF